This TCR beta chain emerged from a study of vaccination effects on CD4 cells after COVID-19. Study summary: All study participants received two doses of BNT162b2 or mRNA-1273 vaccine.

Using immunoSEQ multiplex PCR, the repertoire was profiled, and TCRdb retains in-frame clones only, with some absent. The sample has 71,000 or so clones; approximately 70% are singletons. This clone has only a few counts. The target antigen is unknown. V lost 7 bases to trimming and J lost 0 bases; unmatched junction nucleotides: 3. This CDR3 has 14 residues. Per germline, CDR1 SGHRS and CDR2 YFSETQ. In the ViraFEST assay, antigen-specific CD4+ clonotypes were identified by expansion after peptide-pool stimulation. Following culture for approximately ten days, CD4+ T cells were isolated. Testing of the vaccine recipients showed negative nucleocapsid antibodies and no prior SARS-CoV-2 infection. Cultures of about 2 million PBMC per well contained 9 to 10 IU/ml IL-2 plus 10 ug/ml peptides. General study points: Sampling in the study covered few convalescent patients and included no early post-infection timepoints.

The sequenced sample was CD4+ T cells from PBMCs cultured with HCoV-OC43 spike peptides, obtained before COVID-19 vaccination. Subset denoted: HCoV-OC43 spike overlapping peptide pool stimulation. The sequence derives from a human donor who received a COVID-19 vaccine. V gene TRBV5-1 combines with J gene TRBJ2-2; 7 bases align to TRBD1. The CDR3 here is CASGDSPNTGELFF. Written as DNA, the CDR3 is TGCGCCAGCGGGGACAGTCCGAACACCGGGGAGCTGTTTTTT.